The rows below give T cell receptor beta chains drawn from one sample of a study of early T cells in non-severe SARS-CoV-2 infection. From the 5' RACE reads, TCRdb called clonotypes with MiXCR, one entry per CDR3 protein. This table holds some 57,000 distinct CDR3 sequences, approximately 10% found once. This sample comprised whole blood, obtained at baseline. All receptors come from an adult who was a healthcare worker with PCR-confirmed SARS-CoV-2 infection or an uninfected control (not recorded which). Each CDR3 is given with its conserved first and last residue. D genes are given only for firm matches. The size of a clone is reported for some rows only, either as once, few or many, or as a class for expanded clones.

TGTGCCAGCAGCGGGGGACCCACTATTCGGGCCTCCTACGAGCAGTACTTC,CASSGGPTIRASYEQYF,TRBJ2-7,NA,NA,TRBV11-2
TGTGCCACACACCGGGGGGGCCTACATAATGAGCAGTTCTTC,CATHRGGLHNEQFF,TRBJ2-1,few,TRBD2,TRBV11-2
TGTGCCAGCAGCTTACTGGGGACAGATACGCAGTATTTT,CASSLLGTDTQYF,TRBJ2-3,many,NA,TRBV11-1
TGTGCCAGCCTCCTTGCGGGAAGGGGAAGAAAACTGTTTTTT,CASLLAGRGRKLFF,TRBJ1-4,many,NA,TRBV2
TGCGCCAGCAGCTTGTATTCGGGGTCTGGAAACACCATATATTTT,CASSLYSGSGNTIYF,TRBJ1-3,many,NA,TRBV5-1
TGTGCCAGTAGTATTGTTACTTCTCCGGGGGGCACAGATACGCAGTATTTT,CASSIVTSPGGTDTQYF,TRBJ2-3,few,NA,TRBV19
TGTGCCAGCAGCCAACGAGGGGGCGGCGAGCAGTACTTC,CASSQRGGGEQYF,TRBJ2-7,NA,TRBD1,TRBV12-3/TRBV12-4
TGTGCCAGCAGCTTAGACCGTCGAACCGGGGAGCTGTTTTTT,CASSLDRRTGELFF,TRBJ2-2,NA,NA,TRBV7-9
TGCGCCAGCAGCCAAGGTTTCGGGTATGGCGCCTACGAGCAGTACTTC,CASSQGFGYGAYEQYF,TRBJ2-7,many,NA,TRBV4-1
TGTGCCAGCAGCCGTCAACAGGGGGGCACCGGGGAGCTGTTTTTT,CASSRQQGGTGELFF,TRBJ2-2,NA,TRBD1,TRBV11-2
TGTGCCAGCAGCTTAGGTGGAGGGATCACTAGCACAGATACGCAGTATTTT,CASSLGGGITSTDTQYF,TRBJ2-3,many,NA,TRBV7-2
TGCAGCGTCTGGTCAGGGCACACTGAAGCTTTCTTT,CSVWSGHTEAFF,TRBJ1-1,once,NA,TRBV29-1
TGCAGCTTCCTTCCCCACCTACAAGAGACCCAGTACTTC,CSFLPHLQETQYF,TRBJ2-5,few,NA,TRBV29-1
TGTGCCAGCAGTTTCGTGCGGGGGGGAGGCAGGAGTTCACCCCTCCACTTT,CASSFVRGGGRSSPLHF,TRBJ1-6,NA,NA,TRBV6-5
TGCGCCAGCAGCTTCACAGTCTCCTACGAGCAGTACTTC,CASSFTVSYEQYF,TRBJ2-7,once,NA,TRBV5-1
TGTGCCAGCAGCTTAATGGGGGAAACTGAAGCTTTCTTT,CASSLMGETEAFF,TRBJ1-1,many,NA,TRBV7-9
TGTGCCAGCAGCGGACAGGGGGTTCTTGGCTACACCTTC,CASSGQGVLGYTF,TRBJ1-2,NA,TRBD1,TRBV14
TGTGCCAGCAGACGCGGGATGAACACCGGGGAGCTGTTTTTT,CASRRGMNTGELFF,TRBJ2-2,NA,NA,TRBV7-3
TGTGCCAGCAGAGGGACAGGGGGGGAATATACGCAGTATTTT,CASRGTGGEYTQYF,TRBJ2-3,NA,TRBD1,TRBV2
TGCAGCGTCGCCGGGACTACAGACACAGATACGCAGTATTTT,CSVAGTTDTDTQYF,TRBJ2-3,many,TRBD2,TRBV29-1
TGTGCCAGCAGCGTCTCGACTCATATTCAAGAGACCCAGTACTTC,CASSVSTHIQETQYF,TRBJ2-5,few,NA,TRBV9
TGTGCCAGCAGTTCATCAGGCGAGACCCAGTACTTC,CASSSSGETQYF,TRBJ2-5,few,NA,TRBV6-5
TGCAGTGCTAGAGTTATAAGCGGGAGGAGGAATGAGCAGTTCTTC,CSARVISGRRNEQFF,TRBJ2-1,NA,TRBD2,TRBV20-1
TGTGCCAGCAGTTACCCCGGGAGGGGAGGTGGAAACACCATATATTTT,CASSYPGRGGGNTIYF,TRBJ1-3,NA,NA,TRBV6-6
TGTGCCAGCAGTTTATCAGGGGTAGGACAGCCCCAGCATTTT,CASSLSGVGQPQHF,TRBJ1-5,few,NA,TRBV12-3/TRBV12-4
TGCAGCGGCGGGACAGGGACTGGGAACGAGCAGTACTTC,CSGGTGTGNEQYF,TRBJ2-7,NA,TRBD1,TRBV29-1
TGTGCCAGCAGCGAAGCGGGGGGGGTTGCAGATACGCAGTATTTT,CASSEAGGVADTQYF,TRBJ2-3,NA,TRBD2,TRBV11-2
TGCGCCAGCATAGGGACAGGGGCTGTTGATTCACCCCTCCACTTT,CASIGTGAVDSPLHF,TRBJ1-6,NA,TRBD1,TRBV10-2
TGCAGGGCGGGGGGCCAATATCTGAACACTGAAGCTTTCTTT,CRAGGQYLNTEAFF,TRBJ1-1,NA,NA,TRBV29-1
TGCGCCAGCAGCACCTTAGGGGCGGGAGCGGGATGGAACGAGCAGTACTTC,CASSTLGAGAGWNEQYF,TRBJ2-7,few,TRBD2,TRBV5-1
TGTGCCAGCAGTTTATTCACGGGAGGGCCAGGCTATGAGCAGTTCTTC,CASSLFTGGPGYEQFF,TRBJ2-1,NA,TRBD2,TRBV28
TGTGCCAGCAGCGTCACGGCGGACAGAGACTCCTACGAGCAGTACTTC,CASSVTADRDSYEQYF,TRBJ2-7,few,NA,TRBV9
TGTGCCAGCAGTAGGAGGCGGCTAGCGGGAGGAGGGATGACAGATACGCAGTATTTT,CASSRRRLAGGGMTDTQYF,TRBJ2-3,many,TRBD2,TRBV11-2
TGCGCCAGCAGTGAGCTTCCCAATCAGCCCCAGCATTTT,CASSELPNQPQHF,TRBJ1-5,many,NA,TRBV5-1
TGTGCTAGTGGTTGGGACGGTGGATCCTACGAGCAGTACTTC,CASGWDGGSYEQYF,TRBJ2-7,few,NA,TRBV12-5
TGTGCCAGCAGGGTGGGGAATCAGCCCCAGCATTTT,CASRVGNQPQHF,TRBJ1-5,NA,NA,TRBV12-3/TRBV12-4
TGCGCCAGCAGCTCTCGTCCCGGCGGGAGCACTGAAGCTTTCTTT,CASSSRPGGSTEAFF,TRBJ1-1,many,NA,TRBV5-1
TGTGCCATCAGTGAGCCGACCAGAGGGTCGAACACTGAAGCTTTCTTT,CAISEPTRGSNTEAFF,TRBJ1-1,NA,NA,TRBV10-3
TGTGCCAGCAGTGAAGGATGGGGCGCAAGGACTGAAGCTTTCTTT,CASSEGWGARTEAFF,TRBJ1-1,many,NA,TRBV6-1
TGCGCCAGCAGCTTATCGGGACAGATCGCCTACGAGCAGTACTTC,CASSLSGQIAYEQYF,TRBJ2-7,NA,TRBD1,TRBV5-1
TGTGCCAGCGGGACCGGGGCCAACGTCCTGACTTTC,CASGTGANVLTF,TRBJ2-6,many,NA,TRBV3-1
TGCGCCAGCAGGCAGCTAGCGGGGGCTAACAATGAGCAGTTCTTC,CASRQLAGANNEQFF,TRBJ2-1,NA,TRBD2,TRBV5-1
TGCAGTGCTCAGCCGACTAGCGGCCTCTCCTACGAGCAGTACTTC,CSAQPTSGLSYEQYF,TRBJ2-7,many,TRBD2,TRBV20-1
TGTGCCAGCAGTTTCGAGCTAGCGGGACCCTACGAGCAGTACTTC,CASSFELAGPYEQYF,TRBJ2-7,NA,TRBD2,TRBV27
TGTGCCAGCAGCTCGATGACTAGCGGCAACTACGAGCAGTACTTC,CASSSMTSGNYEQYF,TRBJ2-7,NA,TRBD2,TRBV11-2
TGTGCCAGTACGGGGGGGGCTGGAGATACGCAGTATTTT,CASTGGAGDTQYF,TRBJ2-3,NA,TRBD2,TRBV6-6
TGTGCCAGCAGTCAACAGGGAAAGATCACAGATACGCAGTATTTT,CASSQQGKITDTQYF,TRBJ2-3,many,NA,TRBV6-6
TGTGCCAGTAGTCGTTTGGGGACAGCCAACACTGAAGCTTTCTTT,CASSRLGTANTEAFF,TRBJ1-1,NA,TRBD1,TRBV19
TGTGCCAGCAGCTGGAGGGTTCGGCTAGCGGGAGGGGGCACAGATACGCAGTATTTT,CASSWRVRLAGGGTDTQYF,TRBJ2-3,few,TRBD2,TRBV7-2
TGCAGCGGCAGGGACAGGGGGACCTACAATGAGCAGTTCTTC,CSGRDRGTYNEQFF,TRBJ2-1,few,TRBD1,TRBV29-1
TGTGCCAGCAGTCTAACTAGCGAAAGCGATACGCAGTATTTT,CASSLTSESDTQYF,TRBJ2-3,many,TRBD2,TRBV6-4
TGCGCCAGCAGCAGAACAGGGGGCAATCAGCCCCAGCATTTT,CASSRTGGNQPQHF,TRBJ1-5,few,TRBD1,TRBV5-1
TGTGCCTGCTCACAGGGAGGTGGAAACACCATATATTTT,CACSQGGGNTIYF,TRBJ1-3,many,NA,TRBV30
TGTGCCAGCAGCTTGACTAATCCAGGGCAGTATTTT,CASSLTNPGQYF,TRBJ2-3,NA,NA,TRBV11-2
TGTGCCTGGAGTCTCCCAGGGGCCAACTATGGCTACACCTTC,CAWSLPGANYGYTF,TRBJ1-2,NA,NA,TRBV30